A single sample gave rise to the 8 T cell receptor beta chains below, sequenced in a study of control samples from healthy donors and cancer patients. Method: immunoSEQ multiplex PCR; TCRdb's copy keeps in-frame clones and lacks some. The sample holds 150,000 or so clones, 90% to 95% seen once. The sequencing sample was made of blood. The receptors come from a woman between 35 and 50 years old in good health.

J is TRBJ1-3 and V is TRBV7-9; 10 nucleotides match TRBD1. The V gene end was trimmed by 5 bases and the J gene end by 1 base; junction bases not matched to a gene: 5. Germline V lookup: CDR1 SEHNR, CDR2 FQNEAQ (reference sequence). CDR3 length: 16 residues. In DNA, the CDR3 is TGTGCCAGCAGCCGGGACAGGGGTACGTCTGGAAACACCATATATTTT. It yields the protein CASSRDRGTSGNTIYF. Full variable domain (outside the CDR3, taken from reference TRBV7-9 and TRBJ1-3): DTGVSQNPRHKITKRGQNVTFRCDPISEHNRLYWYRQTLGQGPEFLTYFQNEAQLEKSRLLSDRFSAERPKGSFSTLEIQRTEQGDSAMYLCASSRDRGTSGNTIYFGEGSWLTVV.

The V and J genes are TRBV3-1 (or the pseudogene TRBV3-2) and TRBJ1-1; the match to TRBD1 covers 7 bases. The CDR3 is made up of 15 amino acids. Germline CDR1 is LGHDT and CDR2 is YNNKEL (reference sequence). The ends lost 2 bases at V and 2 bases at J; junction bases unmatched: 5. DNA for the CDR3: TGTGCCAGCAGCCAATGGGACAGATTAAACACTGAAGCTTTCTTT. Translated, it gives CASSQWDRLNTEAFF.

A single count supports this clone. The chain recombines TRBV7-2 with TRBJ1-6; D unresolved. Trimming shortened V by 0 bases and J by 8 bases, and 5 bases separated the two germline ends. The germline gives CDR1 SGHTA, CDR2 FQGNSA. The CDR3 sequence is 13 residues long. CDR3 sequence reads: CASSLAVHSPLHF. CDR3 in DNA: TGTGCCAGCAGCTTAGCTGTGCATTCACCCCTCCACTTT.

The chain recombines TRBV3-1 (or the pseudogene TRBV3-2) with TRBJ2-7; 14 bases match TRBD2. The germline V gene encodes CDR1 LGHDT and CDR2 YNNKEL (reference sequence). V trimming: 3 bases; J trimming: 6 bases; junction bases outside the gene matches: 7. This CDR3 is built from 16 residues. The CDR3 spells CASSHPGLAGGREQYF. In nucleotides, the CDR3 is TGTGCCAGCAGCCACCCCGGACTAGCGGGAGGTCGCGAGCAGTACTTC.

The rearrangement joins TRBV2 to TRBJ2-2; TRBD2 is a possible D gene (6 bases). CDR1 and CDR2 (germline): SNHLY, FYNNEI. The V and J ends lost 3 bases and 3 bases respectively, with 14 bases between them. The CDR3 has 16 residues. The CDR3: CASSDFSGDHTGELFF. The CDR3 coding sequence is TGTGCCAGCAGTGATTTTTCGGGAGACCACACCGGGGAGCTGTTTTTT.

The chain is built from TRBV9 and TRBJ2-5; D is unresolved. Per germline, CDR1 SGDLS and CDR2 YYNGEE. The CDR3 extends over 15 amino acids. Trimming shortened V by 1 base and J by 4 bases, and 14 bases separated the two germline ends. Here the CDR3 DNA reads TGTGCCAGCAGCGTACGGCGGTCGCCGGGAGAGACCCAGTACTTC. It yields the protein CASSVRRSPGETQYF.

The V call is TRBV19, the J call TRBJ1-1; 7 bases agree with TRBD1. Trimming took 4 bases from V and 1 from J; bases not matched to a gene: 3. The CDR3 length is 14 residues. Per germline, CDR1 LNHDA and CDR2 SQIVND (reference sequence). The CDR3 here is CASSTGQQNTEAFF. The DNA for the CDR3 is TGTGCCAGTAGTACGGGACAGCAGAACACTGAAGCTTTCTTT.

This clone was detected only once. DNA of the CDR3: TGTGCCAGCAGCCCGGGTCGGGCCCAAGAGACCCAGTACTTC. Translated: CASSPGRAQETQYF. This chain connects TRBV3-1 (or the pseudogene TRBV3-2) to TRBJ2-5; no reliable D call. The V gene lost 4 bases and the J gene lost 1 base, with 10 bases spanning the gap. CDR1 and CDR2 from the germline V gene are LGHDT and YNNKEL (reference sequence). The CDR3 loop spans 14 amino acids.